This record looks at one TCR beta chain sequence and its context. The antigen remains undetermined. Primers for the PCR totalled 60 Vbeta and 13 Jbeta. Generated by immunoSEQ multiplex PCR, the TCRdb table keeps only in-frame clones and is missing some. This sample has over 120,000 clones, with 75% to 85% found just once. When sampled, the donors appeared nominally healthy, though they likely had unrecorded immune exposures. This sample was included in a study of cytomegalovirus exposure and HLA in healthy donors. The study, taken as a whole, reports: Productive rates of about 90% or about 30% were seen for most TCR beta V segments in an earlier analysis.

Germline V gene lookup returns CDR1 SGDLS and CDR2 YYNGEE. CDR3 length: 14 residues. V lost 4 bases to trimming and J lost 1 base, with 11 bases between them. The sequence was obtained from a man over 45 in good health and CMV-seronegative. The V gene is TRBV9, the J gene TRBJ1-1; D not resolved. Sequenced sample: PBMCs. CDR3 in DNA: TGTGCCAGCAGCCCCCTAGTGCGGAACACTGAAGCTTTCTTT. This translates into CASSPLVRNTEAFF.